In its sample, the clone carrying this T cell receptor beta chain was seen once. Its antigen is not known. The CDR3 covers 12 residues. CDR1 and CDR2 from the germline V gene are MDHEN and SYDVKM. V was pared by 2 bases and J by 7 bases, with 5 bases between. The data were taken from a study of T cell responses to AZD1222 COVID-19 vaccine. Overall study findings and caveats: Rises in breadth and depth of Spike-specific TCRs came after two AZD1222 doses. The donors showed a predominance of white British ancestry and of females, with possible underestimation of clonal diversity. Reports say nearly half of spike-specific TCRs go after unmutated variant regions. Seropositive AZD1222 recipients at baseline numbered only five or six.

The assay was immunoSEQ multiplex PCR, and TCRdb's table has in-frame clones only and misses some. Here the sample spans under 150,000 clones, about 92% being singletons. The source of this sequence is an adult who received the AZD1222 COVID-19 vaccine. The material sequenced was peripheral blood, taken 28 days after the second AZD1222 dose. This chain uses TRBV28 with TRBJ2-2, with D uncertain. The CDR3 bases are TGTGCCAGCAGTTTAATCAGCGGGGAGCTGTTTTTT. Translating gives CASSLISGELFF.